One and the same sample provided the 25 T cell receptor beta chains below, sequenced in a study of blood T cell repertoires in COVID-19. The data were produced by immunoSEQ multiplex PCR, yet TCRdb's version contains in-frame clones alone and is incomplete. The table has 150,000 to 200,000 clones, approximately 79% seen once; the top ten hold roughly 20%. The sequencing input was peripheral blood. Receptors originate from a woman at least 80 years old with acute or convalescent COVID-19.

A remark on this clone: Distinct nucleotide sequences in the sample also encode this CDR3. The CDR3 nucleotides read TGTGCCAGCAGTGTAGCGGGCGAAAGCTACGAGCAGTACTTC. Protein: CASSVAGESYEQYF. The rearrangement links TRBV2 to TRBJ2-7, with 7 bases identical to TRBD2. This CDR3 comprises 14 residues. The ends lost 4 bases at V and 3 bases at J; junction bases unmatched: 6. Germline V gene sequence: CDR1 SNHLY, CDR2 FYNNEI.

V and J are TRBV18 and TRBJ1-2; weak D call: TRBD1 (6 bases). The CDR3 consists of 15 residues. The V end was cut by 3 bases, the J end by 2 bases, with 13 bases between. Germline V gene lookup returns CDR1 KGHSH and CDR2 LQKENI. This CDR3 reads CASSPVQGLNYGYTF. CDR3 coding DNA: TGTGCCAGCTCACCCGTACAGGGCCTCAACTATGGCTACACCTTC.

The CDR3 loop reads CASSLGRVGTDTQYF. The CDR3 bases are TGTGCCAGCAGCTTAGGTCGGGTGGGCACAGATACGCAGTATTTT. The rearrangement joins TRBV7-2 to TRBJ2-3; D unresolved. There are 15 residues in the CDR3. Germline V lookup: CDR1 SGHTA, CDR2 FQGNSA. V was clipped by 1 base and J by 1 base, with 9 bases between them.

This clone has a count of ten or more. This chain joins TRBV4-1 and TRBJ1-5; D gene unclear. Trimming took 0 bases from V and 5 from J, leaving 11 bases between them. CDR1 is MGHRA and CDR2 is YSYEKL in the germline V gene. The CDR3 has 15 amino acids. In nucleotides, the CDR3 is TGCGCCAGCAGCCAAGATATTCAGGCCGATCAGCCCCAGCATTTT. Translating gives CASSQDIQADQPQHF.

The genes are TRBV10-3 and TRBJ1-6; 8 nucleotides align to TRBD1. Germline V gives CDR1 ENHRY, CDR2 SYGVKD. J was trimmed by 6 bases and V by 2 bases; bases with no gene match: 3. The CDR3 totals 15 residues. The CDR3 here is CAISEVDRGNSPLHF. The CDR3 nucleotides are TGTGCCATCAGTGAGGTTGACAGGGGTAATTCACCCCTCCACTTT.

The V call is TRBV4-1, the J call TRBJ2-1; the D gene is possibly TRBD2 (5 bases). The CDR3 sequence is 14 residues long. V was trimmed by 4 bases and J by 10 bases, leaving 17 bases between them. CDR1 and CDR2 from the germline V gene are MGHRA and YSYEKL. The CDR3 nucleotides are TGCGCCAGCAGCCTCAGCTTCACCTCGGGGGAGCAGTTCTTC. Protein product: CASSLSFTSGEQFF.

The chain links TRBV3-1 (or the pseudogene TRBV3-2) to TRBJ1-3, with D unclear. CDR1 is LGHDT and CDR2 is YNNKEL in the germline V gene (reference sequence). V gave up 0 bases and J gave up 0 bases, with 9 bases separating them. CDR3 size: 16 residues. The CDR3 DNA follows: TGTGCCAGCAGCCAAGATACGCGGAGCTCTGGAAACACCATATATTTT. As protein: CASSQDTRSSGNTIYF.

This chain connects TRBV4-1 to TRBJ1-5; perhaps TRBD1 as D (6 bases). CDR1 MGHRA and CDR2 YSYEKL come from the germline V gene. Trimming took 0 bases from V and 6 from J, leaving 18 bases between them. There are 17 residues in the CDR3. CDR3 sequence (DNA): TGCGCCAGCAGCCAAGATCATCGGACAGTGTCAGGTCAGCCCCAGCATTTT. Amino acids: CASSQDHRTVSGQPQHF.

This clone has just one count. This chain connects TRBV21-1 to TRBJ1-5; the D call in the table, TRBD1, was not verified against the DNA. TRBV21-1 is flagged as a pseudogene. The CDR3 length is 14 residues. CDR3 residues: CASSSDRWNQPQHF. CDR3 bases: TGTGCCAGCAGCTCCGACAGGTGGAATCAGCCCCAGCATTTT.

In the case of this clone: Other DNA variants within this sample encode the same CDR3. The chain uses TRBV5-1 and TRBJ2-3, with 13 bases aligning to TRBD2. Germline V gene sequence: CDR1 SGHRS, CDR2 YFSETQ. V was pared by 4 bases and J by 4 bases, with 3 bases of the junction left unmatched. CDR3 size: 15 residues. This chain's CDR3 is CASSRTSGRADTQYF. For the CDR3, the DNA is TGCGCCAGCAGCCGGACTAGCGGGAGAGCAGATACGCAGTATTTT. Supplemented by reference TRBV5-1 and TRBJ2-3, the full variable domain reads KAGVTQTPRYLIKTRGQQVTLSCSPISGHRSVSWYQQTPGQGLQFLFEYFSETQRNKGNFPGRFSGRQFSNSRSEMNVSTLELGDSALYLCASSRTSGRADTQYFGPGTRLTVL.

The chain employs TRBV5-1 and TRBJ1-1, with D possibly TRBD1 on 5 matching bases. The germline V and J ends were trimmed by 0 bases and 3 bases, with 12 bases remaining between them. This CDR3 spans 15 amino acids. Germline V gene data show CDR1 as SGHRS and CDR2 as YFSETQ. The CDR3 DNA is TGCGCCAGCAGCTTGGGGGTCAGGGAAGACACTGAAGCTTTCTTT. It encodes CASSLGVREDTEAFF.

The genes are TRBV18 and TRBJ2-5, with 7 bases that match TRBD2. The V segment lost 2 bases and the J segment 1 base; nucleotides outside the gene matches: 4. Germline lookup yields CDR1 KGHSH and CDR2 LQKENI. The CDR3 totals 15 residues. CDR3 DNA sequence: TGTGCCAGCTCACCAGATCCGGGAGGCCAAGAGACCCAGTACTTC. Translation gives CASSPDPGGQETQYF.

This clone occurred a few times. The chain links TRBV7-9 to TRBJ2-1; TRBD1 is a possible D gene (6 bases). The V gene's germline CDR1 is SEHNR and CDR2 FQNEAQ (reference sequence). V lost 7 bases and J 8 bases, leaving 24 bases between the germline ends. The CDR3 extends over 16 amino acids. The CDR3 region has the DNA TGTGCCAGCATCTACAAAGCCCCCACAGGGTGGGATGAGCAGTTCTTC. Its protein product is CASIYKAPTGWDEQFF. Based on the CDR3 plus reference TRBV7-9 and TRBJ2-1, the full variable domain is DTGVSQNPRHKITKRGQNVTFRCDPISEHNRLYWYRQTLGQGPEFLTYFQNEAQLEKSRLLSDRFSAERPKGSFSTLEIQRTEQGDSAMYLCASIYKAPTGWDEQFFGPGTRLTVL.

The chain recombines TRBV2 with TRBJ1-2, with TRBD1 matching 7 bases. The CDR3 has 15 amino acids. The trim removed 9 bases at V and 4 bases at J, leaving 14 bases unmatched. Germline V gives CDR1 SNHLY, CDR2 FYNNEI. CDR3 nucleotides: TGTGCCAGTACCACTATGACCGGGACAGTCTATGGCTACACCTTC. Protein product: CASTTMTGTVYGYTF. Together with reference TRBV2 and TRBJ1-2, the CDR3 gives the full variable domain: EPEVTQTPSHQVTQMGQEVILRCVPISNHLYFYWYRQILGQKVEFLVSFYNNEISEKSEIFDDQFSVERPDGSNFTLKIRSTKLEDSAMYFCASTTMTGTVYGYTFGSGTRLTVV.

This chain connects TRBV3-1 (or the pseudogene TRBV3-2) to TRBJ2-7, with 11 bases aligning to TRBD2. The CDR3 is 15 amino acids. In germline, CDR1 is LGHDT, CDR2 YNNKEL (reference sequence). V trimming: 4 bases; J trimming: 5 bases; junction bases outside the gene matches: 7. The CDR3 spells CASSLSTSGTDEQYF. CDR3 DNA sequence: TGTGCCAGCAGCCTATCGACTAGCGGGACCGACGAGCAGTACTTC.

In its sample, this clone was seen a few times. V and J are TRBV19 and TRBJ2-6; D is unresolved. This CDR3 is built from 13 residues. Germline CDR1 is LNHDA and CDR2 is SQIVND (reference sequence). The germline V and J ends were trimmed by 7 bases and 0 bases, with 4 bases remaining between them. CDR3 residues: CASKLSGANVLTF. CDR3 in DNA: TGTGCCAGTAAGCTCTCTGGGGCCAACGTCCTGACTTTC.

This chain links TRBV27 with TRBJ2-1; TRBD2 is a possible D gene (6 bases). The germline V gene encodes CDR1 MNHEY and CDR2 SMNVEV (reference sequence). The V and J ends lost 8 bases and 4 bases respectively, with 21 bases between them. This CDR3 spans 16 amino acids. The CDR3 is CASPCRGGPIYNEQFF. The CDR3 DNA reads TGTGCCAGCCCATGCCGAGGAGGGCCCATTTACAATGAGCAGTTCTTC.

This chain links TRBV4-2 with TRBJ2-7; TRBD1 aligns across 10 bases. The junction had 3 bases not matched to a gene; V was cut back by 2 bases and J by 2 bases. The CDR3 is 15 residues long. Germline values: CDR1 LGHNA, CDR2 YNFKEQ. The CDR3 coding sequence is TGTGCCAGCAGCCAAACCGGGACAGGGGCCTACGAGCAGTACTTC. Its translation is CASSQTGTGAYEQYF.

CDR3 bases: TGTGCCAGCAGTTTAGTGGGGACAGGGAATCAGCCCCAGCATTTT. Protein: CASSLVGTGNQPQHF. This chain uses TRBV27 with TRBJ1-5; 9 bases agree with TRBD1. After removal of 2 bases from V and 4 bases from J, the junction contained 3 bases not matched to a gene. Germline CDR1 reads MNHEY; CDR2 reads SMNVEV (reference sequence). The CDR3 extends over 15 amino acids.

J is TRBJ2-5 and V is TRBV11-2; 7 bases line up with TRBD2. V lost 2 bases to trimming and J lost 1 base; unmatched junction nucleotides: 4. This CDR3 is built from 15 residues. Germline values: CDR1 SGHAT, CDR2 FQNNGV. The CDR3 reads CASSLSGGTQETQYF. The CDR3 DNA is TGTGCCAGCAGCTTATCGGGGGGAACCCAAGAGACCCAGTACTTC.

The chain recombines TRBV5-6 with TRBJ1-4, with 9 bases that match TRBD1. The J segment lost 7 bases and the V segment lost 1 base, leaving 5 bases of the junction unmatched. Germline-derived CDR1 and CDR2 are SGHDT and YYEEEE. The CDR3 extends over 15 amino acids. The CDR3 nucleotides are TGTGCCAGCAGCTTGAGCGGGACAGGGACTGAAAAACTGTTTTTT. Translating gives CASSLSGTGTEKLFF.

V usage is TRBV7-9 and J usage is TRBJ1-2; D is possibly TRBD1 (6 bases). The length of the CDR3 is 16 residues. Germline CDR1 SEHNR, CDR2 FQNEAQ (reference sequence). V was shortened by 6 bases and J by 4 bases, with 21 bases between the two germline ends. CDR3 in DNA: TGTGCCAGCAGTCCAAGTGGGGGGGCGAGGAGCTATGGCTACACCTTC. It encodes CASSPSGGARSYGYTF.

The chain links TRBV19 to TRBJ2-2; a possible D gene is TRBD2 (6 bases). The CDR3 has 15 residues. The V end was cut by 7 bases, the J end by 7 bases, with 19 bases between. In germline, CDR1 is LNHDA, CDR2 SQIVND (reference sequence). Here the CDR3 DNA reads TGTGCCAGTATCTTGTCCGGGGGAAATAGCGGGGAGCTGTTTTTT. Translated, it gives CASILSGGNSGELFF.

The chain is built from TRBV3-1 (or the pseudogene TRBV3-2) and TRBJ2-7; D is unclear. With 4 bases removed from V and 3 bases from J, the gap between germline ends came to 10 bases. Per germline, CDR1 LGHDT and CDR2 YNNKEL (reference sequence). The CDR3 has 13 amino acids. Here the CDR3 reads CASSPYKNYEQYF. The CDR3 DNA is TGTGCCAGCAGCCCCTATAAAAACTACGAGCAGTACTTC.

The CDR3 DNA reads as TGTGCCAGCAGTTTATGGCCGAGCGGGAGAGATACAGATACGCAGTATTTT. This gives the protein CASSLWPSGRDTDTQYF. The V and J genes are TRBV28 and TRBJ2-3, with 8 nucleotides matching TRBD2. V shed 0 bases and J 3 bases; nucleotides not matched to a gene: 8. CDR3 length: 17 residues. Germline-derived CDR1 and CDR2 are MDHEN and SYDVKM.